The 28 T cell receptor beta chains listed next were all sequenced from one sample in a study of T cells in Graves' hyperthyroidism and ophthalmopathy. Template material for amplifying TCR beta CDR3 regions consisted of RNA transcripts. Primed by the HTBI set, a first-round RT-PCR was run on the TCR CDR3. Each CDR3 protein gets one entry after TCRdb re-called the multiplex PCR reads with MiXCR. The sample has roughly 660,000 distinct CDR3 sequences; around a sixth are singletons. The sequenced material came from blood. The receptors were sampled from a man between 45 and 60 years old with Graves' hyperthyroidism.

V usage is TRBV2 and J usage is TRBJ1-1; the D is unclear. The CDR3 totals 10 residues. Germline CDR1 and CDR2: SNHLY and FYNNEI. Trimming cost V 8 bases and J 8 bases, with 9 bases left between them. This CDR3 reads CASGGGEAFF. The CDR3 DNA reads TGTGCCAGCGGCGGAGGAGAAGCTTTCTTT. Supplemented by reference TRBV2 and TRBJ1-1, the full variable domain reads EPEVTQTPSHQVTQMGQEVILRCVPISNHLYFYWYRQILGQKVEFLVSFYNNEISEKSEIFDDQFSVERPDGSNFTLKIRSTKLEDSAMYFCASGGGEAFFGQGTRLTVV.

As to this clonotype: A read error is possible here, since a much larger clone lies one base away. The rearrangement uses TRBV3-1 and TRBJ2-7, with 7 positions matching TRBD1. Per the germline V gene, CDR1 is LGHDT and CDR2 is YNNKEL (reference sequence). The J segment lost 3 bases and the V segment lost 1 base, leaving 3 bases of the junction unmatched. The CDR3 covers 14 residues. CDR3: CASSQGRQGYEQYF. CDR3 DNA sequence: TGTGCCAGCAGCCAAGGCCGACAGGGCTACGAGCAGTACTTC.

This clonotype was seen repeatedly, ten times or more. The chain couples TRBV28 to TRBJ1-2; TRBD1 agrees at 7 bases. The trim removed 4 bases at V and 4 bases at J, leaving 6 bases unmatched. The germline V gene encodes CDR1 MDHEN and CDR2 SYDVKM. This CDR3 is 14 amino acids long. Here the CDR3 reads CASSSYRGGYGYTF. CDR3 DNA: TGTGCCAGCAGTTCCTACAGGGGAGGCTATGGCTACACCTTC.

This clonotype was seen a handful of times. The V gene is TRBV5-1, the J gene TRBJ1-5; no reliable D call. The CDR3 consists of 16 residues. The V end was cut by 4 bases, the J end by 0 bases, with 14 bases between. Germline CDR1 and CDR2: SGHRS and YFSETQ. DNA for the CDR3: TGCGCCAGCAGCCCCGGCGGTTCATTTAGCAATCAGCCCCAGCATTTT. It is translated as CASSPGGSFSNQPQHF.

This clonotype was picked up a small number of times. CDR3: CASSLDMYPRDRENNEQFF. The CDR3, as DNA: TGTGCCAGCAGCTTAGATATGTACCCCCGGGACAGGGAGAACAATGAGCAGTTCTTC. The V and J genes are TRBV7-2 and TRBJ2-1; 9 positions agree with TRBD1. Germline V lookup: CDR1 SGHTA, CDR2 FQGNSA. CDR3 length: 19 residues. V dropped 1 base and J dropped 5; count of bases not matched to a gene: 15. The entire variable domain, with the rest obtained from reference TRBV7-2 and TRBJ2-1, is as follows: GAGVSQSPSNKVTEKGKDVELRCDPISGHTALYWYRQSLGQGLEFLIYFQGNSAPDKSGLPSDRFSAERTGGSVSTLTIQRTQQEDSAVYLCASSLDMYPRDRENNEQFFGPGTRLTVL.

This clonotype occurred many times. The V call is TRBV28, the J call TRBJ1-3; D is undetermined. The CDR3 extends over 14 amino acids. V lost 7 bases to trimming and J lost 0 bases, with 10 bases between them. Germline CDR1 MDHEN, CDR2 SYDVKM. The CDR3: CASTRPPSGNTIYF. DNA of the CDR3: TGTGCCAGCACCCGTCCACCCTCTGGAAACACCATATATTTT. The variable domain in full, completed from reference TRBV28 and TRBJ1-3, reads DVKVTQSSRYLVKRTGEKVFLECVQDMDHENMFWYRQDPGLGLRLIYFSYDVKMKEKGDIPEGYSVSREKKERFSLILESASTNQTSMYLCASTRPPSGNTIYFGEGSWLTVV.

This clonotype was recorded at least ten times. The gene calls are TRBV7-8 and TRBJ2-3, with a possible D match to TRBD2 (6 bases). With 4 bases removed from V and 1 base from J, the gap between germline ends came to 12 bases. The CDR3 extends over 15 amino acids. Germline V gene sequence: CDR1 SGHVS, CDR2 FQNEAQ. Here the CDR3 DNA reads TGTGCCAGCAGCTCCCGGGGGATGGGCACAGATACGCAGTATTTT. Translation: CASSSRGMGTDTQYF.

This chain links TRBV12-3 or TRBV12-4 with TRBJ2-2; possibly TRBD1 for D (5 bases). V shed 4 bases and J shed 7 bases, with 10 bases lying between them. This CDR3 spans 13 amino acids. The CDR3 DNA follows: TGTGCCAGCAGTTCCTCGACAGTCGGGGAGCTGTTTTTT. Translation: CASSSSTVGELFF.

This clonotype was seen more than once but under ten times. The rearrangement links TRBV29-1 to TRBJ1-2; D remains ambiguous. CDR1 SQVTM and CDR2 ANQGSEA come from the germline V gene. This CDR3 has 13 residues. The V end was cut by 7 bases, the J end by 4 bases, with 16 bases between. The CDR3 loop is CSAYSGFAYGYTF. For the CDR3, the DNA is TGCAGCGCATACTCGGGGTTTGCCTATGGCTACACCTTC.

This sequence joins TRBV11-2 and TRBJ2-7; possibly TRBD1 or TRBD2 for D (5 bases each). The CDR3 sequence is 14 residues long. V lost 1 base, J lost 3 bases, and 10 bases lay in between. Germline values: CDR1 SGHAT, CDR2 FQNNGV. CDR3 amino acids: CASSLGQRYYEQYF. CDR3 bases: TGTGCCAGCAGCTTAGGACAGCGGTACTACGAGCAGTACTTC.

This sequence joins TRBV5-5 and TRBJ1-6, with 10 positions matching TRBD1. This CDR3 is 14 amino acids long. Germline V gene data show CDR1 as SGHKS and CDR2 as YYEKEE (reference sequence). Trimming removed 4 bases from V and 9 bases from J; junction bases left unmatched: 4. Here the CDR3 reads CASSLDRGPSPLHF. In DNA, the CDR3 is TGTGCCAGCAGCCTTGACAGGGGGCCTTCACCCCTCCACTTT.

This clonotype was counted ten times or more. The CDR3 DNA follows: TGTGCCAGCAGCCCCCCCTTCGAGAAGGACAGTTACTACGAGCAGTACTTC. It is translated as CASSPPFEKDSYYEQYF. The chain has TRBV11-2 and TRBJ2-7; D might be TRBD1 (6 bases). Germline V gives CDR1 SGHAT, CDR2 FQNNGV. Between the trimmed V and J ends, which lost 5 bases and 3 bases, there was a span of 23 bases. This CDR3 has 17 residues.

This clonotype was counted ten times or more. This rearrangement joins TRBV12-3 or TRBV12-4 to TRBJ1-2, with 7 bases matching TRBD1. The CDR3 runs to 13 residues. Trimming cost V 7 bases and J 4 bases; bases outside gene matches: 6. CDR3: CASTPRDSYGYTF. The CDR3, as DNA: TGTGCCAGCACCCCGCGGGACAGCTATGGCTACACCTTC.

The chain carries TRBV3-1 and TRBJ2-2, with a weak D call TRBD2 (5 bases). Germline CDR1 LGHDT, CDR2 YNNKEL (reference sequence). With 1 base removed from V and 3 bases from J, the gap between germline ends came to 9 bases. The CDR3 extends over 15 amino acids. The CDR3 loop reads CASSQATGYTGELFF. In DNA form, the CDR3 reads TGTGCCAGCAGCCAAGCAACGGGGTACACCGGGGAGCTGTTTTTT.

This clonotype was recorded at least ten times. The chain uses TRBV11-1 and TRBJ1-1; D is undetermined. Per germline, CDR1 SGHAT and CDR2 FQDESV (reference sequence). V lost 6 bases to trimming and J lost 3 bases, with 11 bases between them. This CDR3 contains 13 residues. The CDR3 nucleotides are TGTGCCAGCAGGCACGGGGAGTACACTGAAGCTTTCTTT. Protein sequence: CASRHGEYTEAFF.

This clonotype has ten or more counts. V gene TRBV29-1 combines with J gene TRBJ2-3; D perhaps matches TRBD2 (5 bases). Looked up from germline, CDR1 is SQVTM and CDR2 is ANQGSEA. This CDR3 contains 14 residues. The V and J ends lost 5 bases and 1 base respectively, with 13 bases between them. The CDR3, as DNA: TGCAGCGTTTCTAAGGGAGTCGGCACAGATACGCAGTATTTT. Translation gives CSVSKGVGTDTQYF.

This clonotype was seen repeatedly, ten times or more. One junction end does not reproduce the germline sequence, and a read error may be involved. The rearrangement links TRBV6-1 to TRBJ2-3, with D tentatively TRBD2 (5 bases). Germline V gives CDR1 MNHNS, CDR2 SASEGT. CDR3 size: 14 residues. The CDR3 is CASSDLARTDTQYF. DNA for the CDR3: TGCGCCAGCAGTGACCTAGCCCGCACAGATACGCAGTATTTT.

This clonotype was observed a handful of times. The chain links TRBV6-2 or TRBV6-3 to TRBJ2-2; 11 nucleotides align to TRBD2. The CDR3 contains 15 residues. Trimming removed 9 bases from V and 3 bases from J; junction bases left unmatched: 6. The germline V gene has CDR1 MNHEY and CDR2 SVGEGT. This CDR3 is CASYSGRADTGELFF. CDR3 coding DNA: TGTGCCAGTTATAGCGGGAGGGCTGACACCGGGGAGCTGTTTTTT.

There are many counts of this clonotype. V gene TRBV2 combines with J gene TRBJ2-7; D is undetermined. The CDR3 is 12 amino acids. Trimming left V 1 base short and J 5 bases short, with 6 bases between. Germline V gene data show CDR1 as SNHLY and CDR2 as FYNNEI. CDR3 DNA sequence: TGTGCCAGCAGTGAAGGGTGGGACGAGCAGTACTTC. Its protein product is CASSEGWDEQYF.

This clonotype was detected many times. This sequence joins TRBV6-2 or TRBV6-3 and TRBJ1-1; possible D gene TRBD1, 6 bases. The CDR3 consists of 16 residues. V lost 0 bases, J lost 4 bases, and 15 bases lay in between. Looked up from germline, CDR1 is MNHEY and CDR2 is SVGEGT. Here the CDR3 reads CASSYSQGLRSTEAFF. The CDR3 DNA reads TGTGCCAGCAGTTACTCTCAGGGGTTGAGGAGCACTGAAGCTTTCTTT.

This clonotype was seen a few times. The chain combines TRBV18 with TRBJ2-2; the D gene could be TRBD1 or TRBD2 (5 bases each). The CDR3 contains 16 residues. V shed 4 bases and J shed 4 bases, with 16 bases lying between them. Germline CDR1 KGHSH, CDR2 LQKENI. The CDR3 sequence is CASSRPWGRSTGELFF. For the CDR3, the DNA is TGTGCCAGCTCACGGCCTTGGGGGAGATCCACCGGGGAGCTGTTTTTT.

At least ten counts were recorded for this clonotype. The DNA of the CDR3 is TGTGCCAGCAGTGAACTCTACGTTTCGGGGGCAGAAGGAGCTTTCTTT. It is translated as CASSELYVSGAEGAFF. The V gene is TRBV6-1, the J gene TRBJ1-1, with D perhaps TRBD1 (6 bases). Trimming stripped 2 bases from V and 10 bases from J, with 23 bases between. The germline CDR1 and CDR2 sequences are MNHNS and SASEGT. The CDR3 has 16 residues.

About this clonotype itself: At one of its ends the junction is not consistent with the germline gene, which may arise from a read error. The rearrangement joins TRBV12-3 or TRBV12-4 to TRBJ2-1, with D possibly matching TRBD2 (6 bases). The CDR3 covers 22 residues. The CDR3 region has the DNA TGTGCCAGCAGCTTAGGTGTGCGTGGTATTAGAGGGAGGCAACCCCCCCTCAATGAGCAGTTCTTC. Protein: CASSLGVRGIRGRQPPLNEQFF.

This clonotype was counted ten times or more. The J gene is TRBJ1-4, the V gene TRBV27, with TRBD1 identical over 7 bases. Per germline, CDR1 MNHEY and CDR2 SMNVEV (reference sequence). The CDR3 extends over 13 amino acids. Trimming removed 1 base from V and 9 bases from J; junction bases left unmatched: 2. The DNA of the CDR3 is TGTGCCAGCAGTTTATGGGACAGCCAAAAACTGTTTTTT. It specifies CASSLWDSQKLFF.

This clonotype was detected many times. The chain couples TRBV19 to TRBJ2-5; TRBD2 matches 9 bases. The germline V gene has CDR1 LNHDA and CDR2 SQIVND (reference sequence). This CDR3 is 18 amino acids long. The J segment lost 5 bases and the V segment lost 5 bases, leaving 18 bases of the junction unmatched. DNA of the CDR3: TGTGCCAGTAGTCTCTCCTATTTTGGAGCGGGAGGTAGTGAGACCCAGTACTTC. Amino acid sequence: CASSLSYFGAGGSETQYF. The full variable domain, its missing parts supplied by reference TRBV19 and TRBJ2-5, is DGGITQSPKYLFRKEGQNVTLSCEQNLNHDAMYWYRQDPGQGLRLIYYSQIVNDFQKGDIAEGYSVSREKKESFPLTVTSAQKNPTAFYLCASSLSYFGAGGSETQYFGPGTRLLVL.

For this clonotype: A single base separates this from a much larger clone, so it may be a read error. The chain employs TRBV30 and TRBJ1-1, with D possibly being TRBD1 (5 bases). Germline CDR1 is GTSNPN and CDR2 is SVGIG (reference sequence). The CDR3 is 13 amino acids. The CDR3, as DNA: TGTGCCTGGCTCCCAATTACGGGGACTGAAGCTTTGTTT. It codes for CAWLPITGTEALF.

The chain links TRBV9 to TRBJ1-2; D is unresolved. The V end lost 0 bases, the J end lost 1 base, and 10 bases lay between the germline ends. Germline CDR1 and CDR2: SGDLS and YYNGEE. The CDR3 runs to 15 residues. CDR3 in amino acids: CASSVAADFNYGYTF. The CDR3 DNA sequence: TGTGCCAGCAGCGTAGCGGCGGATTTTAACTATGGCTACACCTTC.

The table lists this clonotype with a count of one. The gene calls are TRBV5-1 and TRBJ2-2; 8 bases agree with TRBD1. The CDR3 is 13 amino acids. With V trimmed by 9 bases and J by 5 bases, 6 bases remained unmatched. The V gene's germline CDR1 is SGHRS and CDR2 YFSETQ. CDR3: CATSGGRTGELFF. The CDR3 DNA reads TGCGCCACCTCAGGGGGCAGGACCGGGGAGCTGTTTTTT.